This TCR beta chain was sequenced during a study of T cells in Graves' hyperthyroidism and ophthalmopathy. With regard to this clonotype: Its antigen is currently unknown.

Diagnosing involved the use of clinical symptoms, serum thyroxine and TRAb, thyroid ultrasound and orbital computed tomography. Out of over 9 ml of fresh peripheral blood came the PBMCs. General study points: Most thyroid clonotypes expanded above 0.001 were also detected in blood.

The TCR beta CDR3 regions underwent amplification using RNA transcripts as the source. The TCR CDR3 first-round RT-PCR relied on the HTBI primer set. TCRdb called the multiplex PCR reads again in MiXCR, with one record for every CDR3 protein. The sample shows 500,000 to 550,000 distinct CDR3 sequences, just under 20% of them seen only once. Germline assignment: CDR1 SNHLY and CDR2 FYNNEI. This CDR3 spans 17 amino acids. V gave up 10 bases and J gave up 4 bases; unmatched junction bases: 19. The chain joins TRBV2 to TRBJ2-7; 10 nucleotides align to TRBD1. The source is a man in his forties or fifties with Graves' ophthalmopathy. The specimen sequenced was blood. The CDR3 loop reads CAIGESSGDRGLYEQYF. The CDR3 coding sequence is TGTGCCATCGGTGAATCATCCGGGGACAGGGGCCTATACGAGCAGTACTTC.